The sequence of this T cell receptor beta chain was determined in a study of response to subunit inactivated influenza vaccine. Study conclusions and caveats: The authors put forward the suggestion that each seasonal influenza vaccination may bring in only a limited number of new T cells.

TCRdb reprocessed the RT-PCR reads via MiXCR and lists one record per CDR3 protein. The sample lists around 470,000 distinct CDR3 sequences; approximately 7.8% were seen once. This clonotype came up a few times. Its target is not known. This sequence was found in a man aged 50-75 years who received an inactivated influenza vaccine. The specimen comprised PBMCs from blood, sampled roughly 24 months after vaccination.

CDR3 amino acids: CASSQLGGVGTGELFF. Here the CDR3 DNA reads TGTGCCAGCAGCCAATTGGGGGGCGTCGGCACCGGGGAGCTGTTTTTT. The chain is built from TRBV9 and TRBJ2-2; the D call may be TRBD1 or TRBD2 (6 bases each). The CDR3 consists of 16 residues. V lost 4 bases and J 4 bases, leaving 17 bases between the germline ends. CDR1 is SGDLS, CDR2 YYNGEE, per germline.